These T cell receptor beta chains were read from a single sample in a study of T-cell memory formation after mild COVID-19. TCRdb re-derived calls from the 5' RACE reads in MiXCR, one entry per CDR3 protein. Counted here are about 240,000 distinct CDR3 sequences, over 9% occurring once; the ten biggest clones make up around 23%. Material: PBMCs or a T cell subset sorted from them (not recorded which). Every receptor here comes from a man aged 18 to 29 who had mild COVID-19 (a few samples of this study predate the infection). Cell type and time point are not known. The CDR3 runs from the conserved cysteine through the conserved F or W.

v_gene: TRBV18
j_gene: TRBJ2-7
CDR3aa: CASSTPGTGPYEQYF

v_gene: TRBV9
j_gene: TRBJ2-3
CDR3aa: CASSPPTSNGLAVTQYF

v_gene: TRBV6-2/TRBV6-3
j_gene: TRBJ1-2
CDR3aa: CASSSRGGLYGYTF

v_gene: TRBV20-1
j_gene: TRBJ2-5
CDR3aa: CSASEVAETQYF

v_gene: TRBV12-3/TRBV12-4
j_gene: TRBJ1-6
CDR3aa: CASTAQGAIGSPLHF

v_gene: TRBV7-2
j_gene: TRBJ2-5
CDR3aa: CASSLNSGGETQYF

v_gene: TRBV5-1
j_gene: TRBJ2-3
CDR3aa: CASSGGGFSTDTQYF

v_gene: TRBV10-2
j_gene: TRBJ2-5
CDR3aa: CASKTSGGYQETQYF

v_gene: TRBV7-9
j_gene: TRBJ1-1
CDR3aa: CASSSTTGVEAFF

v_gene: TRBV28
j_gene: TRBJ1-1
CDR3aa: CASSSPGQMNTEAFF

v_gene: TRBV7-9
j_gene: TRBJ1-4
CDR3aa: CASSPWGGREDEKLFF

v_gene: TRBV3-1
j_gene: TRBJ2-2
CDR3aa: CASSQLLGQSVGELFF

v_gene: TRBV10-2
j_gene: TRBJ1-1
CDR3aa: CATRQVRMNTEAFF

v_gene: TRBV29-1
j_gene: TRBJ1-4
CDR3aa: CSVETGQNEKLFF

v_gene: TRBV6-1
j_gene: TRBJ1-2
CDR3aa: CASSEARGHGYTF

v_gene: TRBV7-2
j_gene: TRBJ1-6
CDR3aa: CASSLPSTVNSPLHF

v_gene: TRBV5-1
j_gene: TRBJ2-2
CDR3aa: CASSRRPVGAETGELFF

v_gene: TRBV20-1
j_gene: TRBJ2-6
CDR3aa: CSANPSGANVLTF

v_gene: TRBV5-1
j_gene: TRBJ2-3
CDR3aa: CASRLERARDTQYF

v_gene: TRBV25-1
j_gene: TRBJ2-1
CDR3aa: CASFTGKEQFF

v_gene: TRBV29-1
j_gene: TRBJ2-6
CDR3aa: CSADGVLTF

v_gene: TRBV4-3
j_gene: TRBJ2-3
CDR3aa: CASSRGPSTDTQYF

v_gene: TRBV7-2
j_gene: TRBJ2-5
CDR3aa: CASSWTQETQYF

v_gene: TRBV20-1
j_gene: TRBJ2-1
CDR3aa: CSARGGGYNEQFF

v_gene: TRBV15
j_gene: TRBJ2-5
CDR3aa: CATSRDLSDPKETQYF

v_gene: TRBV5-1
j_gene: TRBJ2-5
CDR3aa: CASSRPGSGRRETQYF

v_gene: TRBV4-3
j_gene: TRBJ1-1
CDR3aa: CASSQERGDTEAFF

v_gene: TRBV2
j_gene: TRBJ2-5
CDR3aa: CASGLRETQYF

v_gene: TRBV7-2
j_gene: TRBJ2-7
CDR3aa: CASSWDRGPYEQYF

v_gene: TRBV18
j_gene: TRBJ1-3
CDR3aa: CASSPPSGYHGNTIYF

v_gene: TRBV20-1
j_gene: TRBJ2-3
CDR3aa: CSATELAGLGSNTQYF

v_gene: TRBV27
j_gene: TRBJ2-5
CDR3aa: CASSGLARETQYF

v_gene: TRBV7-8
j_gene: TRBJ2-5
CDR3aa: CASSPPPWTQYF